The rows below give T cell receptor beta chains drawn from one sample of a study of T cell responses to AZD1222 COVID-19 vaccine. TCRdb's table, derived via immunoSEQ multiplex PCR, lists solely in-frame clones and lacks some. The table includes approximately 82,000 clones, 90% to 95% detected once. Sequences were derived from peripheral blood, sampled 28 days after the second AZD1222 dose. Receptors were obtained from an adult who received the AZD1222 COVID-19 vaccine. The CDR3 runs from the conserved cysteine through the conserved F or W. The D gene is left open where the match is weak. Not all rows give a size; the values are once, few, many and, for expanded clones, a class.

V	D	size	J	CDR3	DNA
TRBV5-4	TRBD1	.	TRBJ1-1	CASSLEGQGRSEAFF	TGTGCCAGCAGCTTGGAGGGACAGGGGCGCTCTGAAGCTTTCTTT
TRBV30	.	.	TRBJ1-6	CAWSIPGPDNSPLHF	TGTGCCTGGAGTATACCGGGCCCGGATAATTCACCCCTCCACTTT
TRBV2	TRBD1	.	TRBJ2-5	CASSEAPTPWTGGAGRETQYF	TGTGCCAGCAGTGAAGCCCCCACACCCTGGACAGGGGGCGCGGGACGGGAGACCCAGTACTTC
TRBV24-1	.	.	TRBJ2-3	CATRSTSTSTDTQYF	TGTGCCACCAGGAGTACCTCCACTAGCACAGATACGCAGTATTTT
TRBV3-1/TRBV3-2	TRBD1	.	TRBJ2-3	CASSQSTGLRSDTQYF	TGTGCCAGCAGCCAATCGACAGGGCTGCGGTCAGATACGCAGTATTTT
TRBV11-2	.	.	TRBJ1-1	CASSPVRGPTEAFF	TGTGCCAGCAGCCCGGTGAGAGGGCCCACTGAAGCTTTCTTT
TRBV7-8	.	.	TRBJ1-4	CASSPRRGVGEKLFF	TGTGCCAGCAGCCCAAGAAGGGGGGTCGGTGAAAAACTGTTTTTT
TRBV5-1	TRBD2	.	TRBJ2-5	CASSRSTSGKETQYF	TGCGCCAGCAGCCGCTCAACTAGCGGTAAAGAGACCCAGTACTTC
TRBV7-9	TRBD1	.	TRBJ2-7	CASCRDRLDEQYF	TGTGCCAGCTGCCGGGACAGGTTGGACGAGCAGTACTTC
TRBV4-2	TRBD2	.	TRBJ2-1	CASSQDPSGGAGGFF	TGTGCCAGCAGCCAAGACCCTAGCGGGGGGGCCGGTGGGTTCTTC
TRBV29-1	.	.	TRBJ2-1	CSVEASGLLRNEQFF	TGCAGCGTTGAAGCTTCGGGACTGCTGAGGAATGAGCAGTTCTTC
TRBV21-1	.	.	TRBJ2-2	CASSKIDRAGNTGELFF	TGTGCCAGCAGCAAAATAGACAGGGCTGGGAACACCGGGGAGCTGTTTTTT
TRBV30	TRBD2	.	TRBJ2-1	CAWREPGLAGGANEQFF	TGTGCCTGGAGGGAACCGGGACTAGCGGGGGGGGCAAATGAGCAGTTCTTC
TRBV3-1/TRBV3-2	TRBD1	.	TRBJ2-7	CASSQVRGLREQYF	TGTGCCAGCAGCCAAGTAAGGGGGCTCCGCGAGCAGTACTTC
TRBV6-5	.	.	TRBJ1-6	CASSFYSGRNNSPLHF	TGTGCCAGCAGTTTCTACAGCGGAAGAAATAATTCACCCCTCCACTTT
TRBV5-1	TRBD1	.	TRBJ1-2	CASSLQTGGNYGYTF	TGCGCCAGCAGCCTACAGACAGGGGGCAACTATGGCTACACCTTC
TRBV2	TRBD2	.	TRBJ2-7	CASNSGVYEQYF	TGTGCCAGCAATAGCGGGGTCTACGAGCAGTACTTC
TRBV11-3	.	.	TRBJ1-1	CASSLARTAELEAFF	TGTGCCAGCAGCTTAGCCCGGACAGCCGAACTGGAAGCTTTCTTT
TRBV7-9	TRBD1	.	TRBJ2-7	CASSPGTGNYEQYF	TGTGCCAGCAGCCCCGGGACAGGGAACTACGAGCAGTACTTC
TRBV29-1	.	once	TRBJ1-1	CSVEDFATEAFF	TGCAGCGTTGAAGATTTTGCCACTGAAGCTTTCTTT
TRBV15	TRBD1	medium-sized	TRBJ2-3	CATSRDWDRGPADTQYF	TGTGCCACCAGCAGAGATTGGGACAGGGGGCCTGCAGATACGCAGTATTTT
TRBV2	.	.	TRBJ1-1	CASTPRWGNTEAFF	TGTGCCAGCACCCCGAGGTGGGGAAACACTGAAGCTTTCTTT
TRBV4-2	TRBD2	.	TRBJ2-1	CASRGGAGGPPSYNEQFF	TGTGCCAGCCGAGGTGGGGCGGGGGGGCCTCCCTCCTACAATGAGCAGTTCTTC
TRBV6-6	.	.	TRBJ1-1	CASSYGGTVNTEAFF	TGTGCCAGCAGTTACGGTGGGACCGTGAACACTGAAGCTTTCTTT
TRBV6-5	TRBD1	.	TRBJ1-1	CASSRGQVVTEAFF	TGTGCCAGCAGCCGGGGACAGGTGGTCACTGAAGCTTTCTTT
TRBV30	.	.	TRBJ1-3	CAWNRQGPGNTIYF	TGTGCCTGGAATCGCCAAGGCCCTGGAAACACCATATATTTT
TRBV27	TRBD1	.	TRBJ2-7	CASRITGTASYEQYF	TGTGCCAGCAGGATTACCGGGACAGCATCCTACGAGCAGTACTTC
TRBV7-6	.	.	TRBJ1-2	CASSLGGRGNINYGYTF	TGTGCCAGCAGCTTGGGTGGGAGAGGGAATATTAACTATGGCTACACCTTC
TRBV5-1	.	.	TRBJ1-2	CASSLAQSYGYTF	TGCGCCAGCAGCTTGGCTCAGAGCTATGGCTACACCTTC
TRBV7-2	.	.	TRBJ2-3	CASSLARGGTDTQYF	TGTGCCAGCAGCTTAGCCCGGGGTGGCACAGATACGCAGTATTTT
TRBV15	.	.	TRBJ1-5	CATSIRRNSNQPQHF	TGTGCCACCAGCATAAGAAGGAATAGCAATCAGCCCCAGCATTTT
TRBV7-2	TRBD1	.	TRBJ1-5	CASSRGQGNQPQHF	TGTGCCAGCAGTAGGGGACAGGGTAATCAGCCCCAGCATTTT
TRBV4-2	.	.	TRBJ2-5	CASSSRGQETQYF	TGTGCCAGCAGCTCCCGGGGGCAAGAGACCCAGTACTTC
TRBV2	.	.	TRBJ1-3	CASTTAGSSGNTIYF	TGTGCCAGCACCACTGCGGGGAGCTCTGGAAACACCATATATTTT
TRBV29-1	.	.	TRBJ2-2	CSVEANTGELFF	TGCAGCGTCGAAGCGAACACCGGGGAGCTGTTTTTT
TRBV27	.	.	TRBJ1-6	CASSLGRSPLHF	TGTGCCAGCAGCCTAGGACGTTCACCCCTCCACTTT
TRBV27	.	.	TRBJ2-3	CATGRGEVLTSDTQYF	TGTGCCACAGGGAGAGGGGAAGTACTCACGTCAGATACGCAGTATTTT
TRBV12-3/TRBV12-4	.	once	TRBJ1-2	CASRQDNYGYTF	TGTGCCAGCAGACAGGATAACTATGGCTACACCTTC
TRBV11-3	.	.	TRBJ1-1	CASSQEGALSKAFF	TGTGCCAGCAGCCAGGAAGGAGCTCTATCTAAAGCTTTCTTT
TRBV4-1	.	.	TRBJ1-6	CASSPSGNSPLHF	TGCGCCAGCAGCCCATCCGGTAATTCACCCCTCCACTTT
TRBV7-9	TRBD2	few	TRBJ2-1	CASSPGLAGGLNEQFF	TGTGCCAGCAGTCCGGGACTAGCGGGGGGGCTTAATGAGCAGTTCTTC
TRBV5-6	TRBD1	.	TRBJ1-2	CASSSDRGRGYTF	TGTGCCAGCAGCTCGGACAGGGGACGGGGCTACACCTTC
TRBV19	TRBD1	.	TRBJ1-2	CASSAPRDRGRGGYTF	TGTGCCAGTAGTGCGCCCAGGGACAGGGGGCGAGGTGGCTACACCTTC
TRBV9	TRBD1	few	TRBJ1-2	CASSPQGGGGVGGYTF	TGTGCCAGCAGCCCCCAGGGGGGGGGCGGAGTGGGTGGCTACACCTTC